The 23 T cell receptor beta chains in this list originate from one sample, sequenced in a study of T-cell reconstitution after alpha-beta-depleted transplantation in children. The TCRbeta library was prepared with unique molecular identifiers. MiXCR, applied by TCRdb to the PCR reads, yields one record per CDR3 protein. This sample has around 340,000 distinct CDR3 sequences, with roughly 13% found just once. The sequencing here drew on PBMCs, taken from the stem cell graft. These TCRs come from a human donor who donated a stem cell graft to a child with Fanconi anemia.

This chain uses TRBV11-2 with TRBJ2-7, with a possible D match to TRBD1 (5 bases). Trimming stripped 2 bases from V and 3 bases from J, with 8 bases between. Germline V gene lookup returns CDR1 SGHAT and CDR2 FQNNGV. The CDR3 sequence is 13 residues long. This CDR3 reads CASSLPGHYEQYF. The CDR3 DNA reads as TGTGCCAGCAGCTTACCAGGGCACTACGAGCAGTACTTC.

This clonotype was seen only a few times. The V and J genes are TRBV5-1 and TRBJ2-5; D unresolved. Germline V gene sequence: CDR1 SGHRS, CDR2 YFSETQ. Trimming cost V 0 bases and J 3 bases, with 12 bases left between them. The CDR3 consists of 15 residues. The CDR3 region is CASSLDGSKEETQYF. CDR3 nucleotides: TGCGCCAGCAGCTTGGACGGCTCTAAGGAAGAGACCCAGTACTTC.

The chain links TRBV12-3 or TRBV12-4 to TRBJ2-1, with 11 bases that match TRBD1. The CDR3 has 16 amino acids. Germline trimming cut 3 bases from V and 8 bases from J; bases unmatched to any gene: 9. The CDR3 DNA sequence: TGTGCCAGCAGTTTGGACAGGGGGCTATTACGCGATGAGCAGTTCTTC. Its protein is CASSLDRGLLRDEQFF.

The rearrangement links TRBV5-1 to TRBJ2-2; D remains ambiguous. The CDR3 spans 15 residues. Germline V gene data show CDR1 as SGHRS and CDR2 as YFSETQ. The V and J ends lost 3 bases and 4 bases respectively, with 13 bases between them. The CDR3, as DNA: TGCGCCAGCAGCTCCAGCCCGGCCGGCACCGGGGAGCTGTTTTTT. Amino acid sequence: CASSSSPAGTGELFF.

The rearrangement uses TRBV12-3 or TRBV12-4 and TRBJ2-7; perhaps TRBD1 as D (5 bases). This CDR3 contains 13 residues. V dropped 2 bases and J dropped 5 bases, with 10 bases sitting between them. The CDR3 reads CASSLLGLDEQYF. The CDR3 DNA is TGTGCCAGCAGTTTATTGGGGCTCGACGAGCAGTACTTC.

The V and J genes are TRBV5-1 and TRBJ1-1, with D perhaps TRBD1 (5 bases). The CDR3 consists of 14 residues. The ends were cut back, 4 bases at V and 8 bases at J, with 18 bases in the middle. Germline CDR1 SGHRS, CDR2 YFSETQ. The CDR3 bases are TGCGCCAGCAGCCCTCTAGACGGGGCAGGGGAAGCTTTCTTT. Amino acids: CASSPLDGAGEAFF.

Many counts were recorded for this clonotype. The chain links TRBV29-1 to TRBJ2-3; D is unclear. CDR1 is SQVTM and CDR2 is ANQGSEA in the germline V gene. The CDR3 totals 16 residues. Deletions cut 7 bases from V and 0 bases from J, with 20 bases between. This CDR3 reads CSGLGLQDSSTDTQYF. The CDR3 DNA sequence: TGCAGCGGATTGGGTCTTCAGGATTCTAGCACAGATACGCAGTATTTT.

The chain combines TRBV25-1 with TRBJ1-3; D is unresolved. This CDR3 contains 13 residues. Germline CDR1 is MGHDK and CDR2 is SYGVNS. The V gene lost 11 bases and the J gene lost 0 bases, with 11 bases spanning the gap. The CDR3 region is CASLGLSGNTIYF. The CDR3 DNA reads as TGTGCCTCTCTGGGTCTCTCTGGAAACACCATATATTTT.

V and J are TRBV7-8 and TRBJ2-6; possible D gene TRBD1, 6 bases. The CDR3 extends over 15 amino acids. The V and J ends lost 2 bases and 9 bases respectively, with 14 bases between them. The germline V gene has CDR1 SGHVS and CDR2 FQNEAQ. The CDR3 is CASSLMERGYNVLTF. CDR3 in DNA: TGTGCCAGCAGCTTAATGGAAAGGGGGTACAACGTCCTGACTTTC.

This clonotype was seen at least ten times. The chain is built from TRBV25-1 and TRBJ2-3; TRBD2 might be the D (5 bases). The length of the CDR3 is 12 residues. V was clipped by 4 bases and J by 10 bases, with 12 bases between them. Germline assignment: CDR1 MGHDK and CDR2 SYGVNS. Here the CDR3 reads CASSGTWGSQYF. In DNA, the CDR3 is TGTGCCAGCAGTGGGACTTGGGGATCGCAGTATTTT.

This clonotype was seen many times. The chain couples TRBV12-3 or TRBV12-4 to TRBJ2-2; D is unclear. Trimming removed 5 bases from V and 9 bases from J, with 7 bases in between. The CDR3 runs 11 residues. The CDR3 loop reads CASSLGWELFF. CDR3 sequence (DNA): TGTGCCAGCAGTCTCGGATGGGAGCTGTTTTTT.

The J gene is TRBJ2-5, the V gene TRBV5-1; 7 bases map to TRBD1. The CDR3 spans 15 residues. Germline CDR1 reads SGHRS; CDR2 reads YFSETQ. J gave up 2 bases and V 3 bases, and 7 bases lay outside the gene matches. The CDR3 loop reads CASSSVPGQQETQYF. Written as DNA, the CDR3 is TGCGCCAGCAGCTCAGTGCCGGGACAGCAAGAGACCCAGTACTTC.

This clonotype was recorded many times. V gene TRBV6-5 combines with J gene TRBJ1-1; 8 bases align to TRBD1. The CDR3 runs to 13 residues. V lost 6 bases, J lost 3 bases, and 3 bases stayed unmatched. The germline CDR1 and CDR2 sequences are MNHEY and SVGAGI. The CDR3 coding sequence is TGTGCCAGCAGGCTGACAGGGGACACTGAAGCTTTCTTT. It specifies CASRLTGDTEAFF.

Note on this clonotype: This could be a read error, since a much larger clone is one nucleotide away. The chain is built from TRBV20-1 and TRBJ2-1, with D perhaps matching TRBD2 (6 bases). The CDR3 is 15 amino acids. Germline V CDR1 and CDR2: DFQATT, SNEGSKA (reference sequence). In nucleotides, the CDR3 is TGCTGTGCTAGAGATCTGGGGGGAGTTAACAATGAGCAGTTCTTC. Translating gives CCARDLGGVNNEQFF.

The chain recombines TRBV11-2 with TRBJ1-4; D remains unclear. Germline-derived CDR1 and CDR2 are SGHAT and FQNNGV. Trimming took 1 base from V and 2 from J, leaving 8 bases between them. The CDR3 covers 15 residues. The CDR3 loop reads CASSLGPGTNEKLFF. The CDR3, as DNA: TGTGCCAGCAGCTTAGGACCGGGGACTAATGAAAAACTGTTTTTT.

This clonotype appeared many times. This rearrangement joins TRBV7-9 to TRBJ1-4; D unclear. Trimming took 1 base from V and 5 from J, leaving 11 bases between them. This CDR3 region has 15 residues. The germline V gene has CDR1 SEHNR and CDR2 FQNEAQ (reference sequence). The CDR3 coding sequence is TGTGCCAGCAGCTTAGTAGGCCAGCCCAATGAAAAACTGTTTTTT. Protein: CASSLVGQPNEKLFF.

This clonotype has only a few counts. The chain recombines TRBV5-1 with TRBJ1-6, with TRBD1 matching over 7 bases. This CDR3 contains 15 residues. V shed 4 bases, J shed 7 bases, and the junction held 8 bases outside the gene matches. Germline V lookup: CDR1 SGHRS, CDR2 YFSETQ. CDR3 DNA: TGCGCCAGCAGCATACGAGGGGGCGGAAATTCACCCCTCCACTTT. Translating gives CASSIRGGGNSPLHF.

The rearrangement links TRBV19 to TRBJ1-2; no reliable D call. Germline assignment: CDR1 LNHDA and CDR2 SQIVND (reference sequence). Trimming left V 9 bases short and J 0 bases short, with 14 bases between. The CDR3 consists of 14 residues. The CDR3 bases are TGTGCCAGCATGTACAAGCCTCCTAACTATGGCTACACCTTC. Its protein product is CASMYKPPNYGYTF.

This chain joins TRBV6-1 and TRBJ2-2; 11 bases are a match to TRBD1. Germline trimming cut 6 bases from V and 1 base from J; bases unmatched to any gene: 1. CDR1 MNHNS and CDR2 SASEGT come from the germline V gene. The CDR3 sequence is 15 residues long. DNA of the CDR3: TGTGCCAGCAGGGACAGGGGGCGGAACACCGGGGAGCTGTTTTTT. It codes for CASRDRGRNTGELFF.

The chain recombines TRBV10-3 with TRBJ2-7; the match to TRBD1 covers 10 bases. CDR3 length: 13 amino acids. Germline CDR1 is ENHRY and CDR2 is SYGVKD. The V and J ends lost 10 bases and 2 bases, in that order; junction bases with no gene match: 5. The CDR3 loop is CATGTGAAYEQYF. In DNA, the CDR3 is TGTGCCACGGGGACAGGGGCGGCCTACGAGCAGTACTTC.

Only a few counts were recorded for this clonotype. The chain carries TRBV6-2 or TRBV6-3 and TRBJ2-2; TRBD2 might be the D (5 bases). The V end lost 4 bases, the J end lost 0 bases, and 15 bases lay between the germline ends. Germline V gene lookup returns CDR1 MNHEY and CDR2 SVGEGT. CDR3 size: 17 residues. DNA of the CDR3: TGTGCCAGCAGTTTAAAAGGGATGGGAGCGAACACCGGGGAGCTGTTTTTT. This gives the protein CASSLKGMGANTGELFF.

This chain links TRBV4-1 with TRBJ2-1; 12 positions agree with TRBD2. The CDR3 has 16 amino acids. V dropped 0 bases and J dropped 6; count of bases not matched to a gene: 3. Germline V gene sequence: CDR1 MGHRA, CDR2 YSYEKL. Here the CDR3 reads CASSQDALAGGNEQFF. CDR3 in DNA: TGCGCCAGCAGCCAAGACGCACTAGCGGGGGGCAATGAGCAGTTCTTC.

This clonotype occurred a few times. The rearrangement uses TRBV6-1 and TRBJ2-5; D possibly corresponds to TRBD2 (5 bases). Between the trimmed V and J ends, which lost 7 bases and 1 base, there was a span of 16 bases. Germline CDR1 and CDR2: MNHNS and SASEGT. This CDR3 spans 15 amino acids. Written as DNA, the CDR3 is TGTGCCAGCACTCGGAGGTCCCGGGGCCAAGAGACCCAGTACTTC. Its protein product is CASTRRSRGQETQYF.